This passage covers 11 T cell receptor beta chains from one sample sequenced in a study of blood T cells in healthy people across ages. Primers used in a second PCR of about 6 to 11 cycles were a sample-barcoded 5' primer and a J-beta primer mix. From the 5' RACE reads, TCRdb called clonotypes with MiXCR, one entry per CDR3 protein. The sample has 540,000 or so distinct CDR3 sequences, roughly 29% seen once. Sequencing input: blood. All receptors derive from a woman in her 70s in good health.

In its sample, this clonotype was seen a few times. The chain uses TRBV7-2 and TRBJ2-3, with D perhaps TRBD2 (5 bases). The CDR3 is made up of 12 amino acids. V was pared by 6 bases and J by 13 bases, with 17 bases between. Germline V lookup: CDR1 SGHTA, CDR2 FQGNSA. The CDR3 is CASSSDFIRKYF. CDR3 sequence (DNA): TGTGCCAGCAGTTCGGACTTCATACGCAAGTATTTT.

The rearrangement uses TRBV29-1 and TRBJ2-1, with D possibly matching TRBD2 (5 bases). The CDR3 spans 11 residues. V was pared by 4 bases and J by 10 bases, with 11 bases between. Looked up from germline, CDR1 is SQVTM and CDR2 is ANQGSEA. The DNA for the CDR3 is TGCAGCGTTGTAAGCCTAGCCGAGCAGTTCTTC. Protein sequence: CSVVSLAEQFF.

The CDR3 DNA follows: TGCAGTGCCTTACTAGCGGGGGGGAACACCGGGGAGCTGTTTTTT. As protein: CSALLAGGNTGELFF. The chain carries TRBV20-1 and TRBJ2-2, with TRBD2 matching 12 bases. Losses at the gene ends were 6 bases for V and 1 base for J; bases not matched to a gene: 3. The germline V gene has CDR1 DFQATT and CDR2 SNEGSKA (reference sequence). The CDR3 extends over 15 amino acids.

On this clonotype itself: Relative to the germline gene, one junction end is altered; a read error may explain this. The V gene is TRBV7-9, the J gene TRBJ2-5; 9 bases map to TRBD1. Germline CDR1 SEHNR, CDR2 FQNEAQ (reference sequence). The CDR3 totals 15 residues. CDR3 residues: CASGFGTGHRETQYF. CDR3 nucleotides: TGTGCCAGCGGCTTCGGGACAGGGCATAGGGAGACCCAGTACTTC.

This clonotype was recorded only once. The V gene is TRBV7-2, the J gene TRBJ1-2; D perhaps matches TRBD1 (6 bases). V gave up 1 base and J gave up 12 bases, with 18 bases separating them. The CDR3 has 14 amino acids. Germline CDR1 is SGHTA and CDR2 is FQGNSA. The CDR3 DNA follows: TGTGCCAGCAGCTTAGAAGGGACACGGCTTGGAAACACCTTC. This gives the protein CASSLEGTRLGNTF. Complete variable domain (other parts from reference TRBV7-2 and TRBJ1-2): GAGVSQSPSNKVTEKGKDVELRCDPISGHTALYWYRQSLGQGLEFLIYFQGNSAPDKSGLPSDRFSAERTGGSVSTLTIQRTQQEDSAVYLCASSLEGTRLGNTFGSGTRLTVV.

The J gene is TRBJ2-5, the V gene TRBV4-3; no clear D. With 2 bases removed from V and 1 base from J, the gap between germline ends came to 8 bases. The CDR3 contains 14 residues. CDR1 and CDR2 from the germline V gene are LGHNA and YSLEER. CDR3 nucleotide sequence: TGCGCCAGCAGCCAAACCCTGATCCAAGAGACCCAGTACTTC. Translation: CASSQTLIQETQYF.

The chain carries TRBV18 and TRBJ2-7; 10 bases align to TRBD1. J lost 3 bases, V lost 3 bases, and 5 bases had no gene match. CDR3 size: 15 residues. CDR1 KGHSH and CDR2 LQKENI come from the germline V gene. CDR3 nucleotide sequence: TGTGCCAGCTCACCCGGGACAGGGGAGAACTACGAGCAGTACTTC. Translated, it gives CASSPGTGENYEQYF.

The chain couples TRBV7-9 to TRBJ1-1; TRBD1 might be the D (5 bases). Germline CDR1 is SEHNR and CDR2 is FQNEAQ (reference sequence). The V end lost 1 base, the J end lost 4 bases, and 13 bases lay between the germline ends. The CDR3 extends over 15 amino acids. CDR3 loop: CASSLGGGVATEAFF. The CDR3 nucleotides are TGTGCCAGCAGCTTAGGGGGGGGAGTGGCCACTGAAGCTTTCTTT.

The chain couples TRBV7-2 to TRBJ2-5; tentative D call: TRBD2 (6 bases). The DNA end favors TRBJ2-1, so the J call may be wrong. The CDR3 has 13 amino acids. Germline-derived CDR1 and CDR2 are SGHTA and FQGNSA. CDR3 in amino acids: CASSLPGRTSQFF. CDR3 nucleotides: TGTGCCAGCAGCTTACCGGGACGCACTAGCCAGTTCTTC.

The V gene is TRBV5-1, the J gene TRBJ2-4; 8 positions agree with TRBD2. The V segment lost 0 bases and the J segment 9 bases; nucleotides outside the gene matches: 8. The V gene's germline CDR1 is SGHRS and CDR2 YFSETQ. The CDR3 contains 15 residues. The CDR3, as DNA: TGCGCCAGCAGCTTGGGTCAGGGCGGGGGGACCATTCAGTACTTC. Its protein product is CASSLGQGGGTIQYF.

This chain connects TRBV7-2 to TRBJ2-5; 8 nucleotides line up with TRBD1. The germline CDR1 and CDR2 sequences are SGHTA and FQGNSA. There are 15 residues in the CDR3. Trimming took 5 bases from V and 7 from J; bases not matched to a gene: 12. The CDR3 here is CASSLQIDRGATQYF. The CDR3 DNA sequence: TGTGCCAGCAGCCTGCAAATCGACAGGGGTGCGACCCAGTACTTC.